This T cell receptor beta chain was retrieved from a study of CD8+CD57+ T cells in acquired aplastic anemia. Study findings and constraints: Between patients and controls, about 30 CD8+ CDR3 sequences were found in common.

This CDR3 comprises 13 residues. The V gene lost 3 bases and the J gene lost 0 bases, with 9 bases spanning the gap. CDR1 is DFQATT, CDR2 SNEGSKA, per germline (reference sequence). Worth noting for this clonotype: Its antigen is unknown.

Sequenced patients had shown CD8+CD57+ cell expansion by flow cytometry. Severe acquired aplastic anemia affected all patients. The template for TCR beta VDJ and CDR3 sequence profiling was genomic DNA. TCRdb re-called the reads through MiXCR, storing one row per CDR3 protein. The repertoire has about 150,000 distinct CDR3 sequences, roughly half of them found once; the top ten carry about 12%. The sequence was collected from a human donor with aplastic anemia. The source material was sorted CD4+, CD8+, or CD8+CD57+ T cells (not recorded which) from PBMCs. This rearrangement joins TRBV20-1 to TRBJ2-7; D remains unclear. The CDR3, as DNA: TGCAGTGCTAGTCCCGATAGCTCCTACGAGCAGTACTTC. It encodes CSASPDSSYEQYF.